Presented here are 31 T cell receptor beta chains from one specimen sequenced in a study of T-cell reconstitution after alpha-beta-depleted transplantation in children (dated by TCRdb to about 2016). The treatment or condition label on this specimen signifies: allogeneic hematopoietic cell transplantation with graft depleted of TCRalphabeta T cells and CD19 B cells. Library construction relied on PCR. Sequenced on an Illumina HiSeq 2500. TCR library preparation used molecular barcoding, with unique molecular identifiers applied to normalize quantification of the TCRbeta repertoire. TCRdb cleaned the public reads at Q25 with fastp, built clones with MiXCR and kept in-frame beta chains. One record per CDR3 amino acid sequence lists the most common genes and DNA. This sample holds 200,000 to 250,000 distinct CDR3 sequences; around 8.4% were observed only once. Clones ranked in the top ten supply 35% of the sample.

The sequencing used PBMCs, mostly from graft donor cells, collected 360 days after TCRalphabeta/CD19-depleted stem cell transplant. Receptors originate from a male patient between 2 and 10 years old who had a stem cell transplant for acute myeloid leukemia, so the T cells may come from the graft donor.

V usage is TRBV5-1 and J usage is TRBJ2-7; D assignment may be TRBD1 or TRBD2 (5 bases each). V was clipped by 1 base and J by 3 bases, with 17 bases between them. This CDR3 spans 16 amino acids. Germline V CDR1 and CDR2: SGHRS, YFSETQ. The CDR3 DNA sequence: TGCGCCAGCAGCTTGTCTCCGGGGCTAGCTGGCTACGAGCAGTACTTC. Protein product: CASSLSPGLAGYEQYF.

At least ten counts were recorded for this clonotype. The chain recombines TRBV7-8 with TRBJ2-3; tentatively, D is TRBD2 (6 bases). Germline CDR1 is SGHVS and CDR2 is FQNEAQ. The V and J ends lost 0 bases and 2 bases respectively, with 9 bases between them. CDR3 size: 15 residues. CDR3 DNA sequence: TGTGCCAGCAGCTTAGCTAGCGGTTACACAGATACGCAGTATTTT. Encoded protein: CASSLASGYTDTQYF.

V is TRBV18 and J is TRBJ1-1; 7 bases fit TRBD1. Trimming at V came to 1 base and at J to 6 bases, leaving 5 bases not matched to a gene. This CDR3 region has 14 residues. The germline V gene encodes CDR1 KGHSH and CDR2 LQKENI. The CDR3 region has the DNA TGTGCCAGCTCACCACGGGAAGGGGGCCCTGAAGCTTTCTTT. Residues: CASSPREGGPEAFF.

The J gene is TRBJ2-1, the V gene TRBV7-3; 7 bases are shared with TRBD1. This CDR3 comprises 18 residues. Trimming removed 5 bases from V and 0 bases from J; junction bases left unmatched: 13. Germline loops: CDR1 SGHTA, CDR2 FQGTGA. The CDR3 coding sequence is TGTGCCAGCAGCGACAGGGAGTGGGGACGGGGCTCCTACAATGAGCAGTTCTTC. Amino acids: CASSDREWGRGSYNEQFF.

The chain recombines TRBV12-3 or TRBV12-4 with TRBJ2-7, with TRBD1 matching over 9 bases. The ends lost 6 bases at V and 5 bases at J; junction bases unmatched: 14. This CDR3 has 16 residues. CDR3 DNA sequence: TGTGCCAGCAGCTCCAACGCCGGGACAGGGCGGGACGAGCAGTACTTC. It yields the protein CASSSNAGTGRDEQYF.

This clonotype has a handful of counts. V gene TRBV15 combines with J gene TRBJ2-6; D is perhaps TRBD2 (6 bases). The germline V and J ends were trimmed by 5 bases and 2 bases, with 13 bases remaining between them. The CDR3 consists of 16 residues. Germline V gene sequence: CDR1 LNHNV, CDR2 YYDKDF (reference sequence). CDR3 nucleotide sequence: TGTGCCACCAGCCGAAGGTCGGGAGCTGGGGCCAACGTCCTGACTTTC. Protein product: CATSRRSGAGANVLTF.

The rearrangement joins TRBV28 to TRBJ2-3; 7 bases align to TRBD2. This CDR3 is 15 amino acids long. Trimming at V came to 3 bases and at J to 3 bases, leaving 6 bases not matched to a gene. CDR1 is MDHEN and CDR2 is SYDVKM in the germline V gene. CDR3 in amino acids: CASSLEREETDTQYF. CDR3 bases: TGTGCCAGCAGTTTGGAACGGGAGGAGACAGATACGCAGTATTTT.

This clonotype was seen at least ten times. This chain uses TRBV29-1 with TRBJ2-1, with 7 bases matching TRBD2. Germline lookup yields CDR1 SQVTM and CDR2 ANQGSEA. This CDR3 contains 13 residues. V shed 4 bases and J 9 bases; nucleotides not matched to a gene: 9. CDR3: CSVGTSAWPEQFF. The CDR3 region has the DNA TGCAGCGTTGGCACTAGCGCTTGGCCTGAGCAGTTCTTC.

To note about this clonotype: The germline gene is not matched at one end of the junction; a read error may be the cause. This chain joins TRBV7-8 and TRBJ1-5; D remains ambiguous. The CDR3 runs to 12 residues. CDR1 is SGHVS, CDR2 FQNEAQ, per germline. This CDR3 is CASSLAGKNQHF. CDR3 DNA: TGTGCCAGCAGCCTAGCCGGGAAAAACCAGCATTTT. The full variable domain, in which reference TRBV7-8 and TRBJ1-5 provide the parts outside the CDR3, is GAGVSQSPRYKVAKRGQDVALRCDPISGHVSLFWYQQALGQGPEFLTYFQNEAQLDKSGLPSDRFFAERPEGSVSTLKIQRTQQEDSAVYLCASSLAGKNQHFGDGTRLSIL.

The gene calls are TRBV5-1 and TRBJ1-2; possible D gene TRBD1, 6 bases. The CDR3 totals 16 residues. Germline CDR1 and CDR2: SGHRS and YFSETQ. Trimming removed 5 bases at V and 4 bases at J, with 21 bases between. The CDR3 spells CASRKRGRQGSYGYTF. The CDR3 DNA follows: TGCGCCAGCAGAAAACGGGGCCGGCAGGGGAGCTATGGCTACACCTTC.

The CDR3 bases are TGTGCCAGCAGCCCACCACTTACAGGTTTCGACGAGCAGTACTTC. Protein product: CASSPPLTGFDEQYF. The chain has TRBV5-6 and TRBJ2-7; D perhaps matches TRBD1 (5 bases). Trimming pared 4 bases from V and 5 bases from J, leaving 19 bases between. CDR3 size: 15 residues. Germline assignment: CDR1 SGHDT and CDR2 YYEEEE. Filled out from reference TRBV5-6 and TRBJ2-7, the complete variable domain reads DAGVTQSPTHLIKTRGQQVTLRCSPKSGHDTVSWYQQALGQGPQFIFQYYEEEERQRGNFPDRFSGHQFPNYSSELNVNALLLGDSALYLCASSPPLTGFDEQYFGPGTRLTVT.

This clonotype was counted many times. V and J are TRBV12-3 or TRBV12-4 and TRBJ2-2; TRBD2 aligns across 9 bases. The V gene end was trimmed by 4 bases and the J gene end by 4 bases; junction bases not matched to a gene: 13. The CDR3 runs to 18 residues. In DNA, the CDR3 is TGTGCCAGCAGTTGGGTAGCGGGAGCCAACCTTGGCACCGGGGAGCTGTTTTTT. The encoded protein is CASSWVAGANLGTGELFF.

This clonotype was found many times. This sequence joins TRBV7-9 and TRBJ2-2; no firm D call. This CDR3 region has 13 residues. The V end was cut by 2 bases, the J end by 6 bases, with 7 bases between. The germline V gene has CDR1 SEHNR and CDR2 FQNEAQ (reference sequence). The CDR3 is CASSLRDSGELFF. Written as DNA, the CDR3 is TGTGCCAGCAGCTTAAGAGACTCCGGGGAGCTGTTTTTT.

This clonotype showed up many times. This chain links TRBV20-1 with TRBJ2-3, with 13 bases lining up with TRBD2. With V trimmed by 6 bases and J by 6 bases, 3 bases remained unmatched. The CDR3 runs 13 residues. Germline V lookup: CDR1 DFQATT, CDR2 SNEGSKA (reference sequence). DNA of the CDR3: TGCAGTGCGCCGACTAGCGGGAGGGATACGCAGTATTTT. Protein: CSAPTSGRDTQYF.

At least ten counts were recorded for this clonotype. The genes are TRBV12-3 or TRBV12-4 and TRBJ1-1; D call uncertain. This CDR3 is 11 amino acids long. The ends were cut back, 7 bases at V and 8 bases at J, with 11 bases in the middle. The chain's CDR3 is CASTQWEEAFF. The CDR3 DNA follows: TGTGCCAGCACCCAATGGGAGGAAGCTTTCTTT.

The chain joins TRBV20-1 to TRBJ2-3, with D possibly TRBD1 on 5 matching bases. With 5 bases removed from V and 5 bases from J, the gap between germline ends came to 11 bases. Germline V gene sequence: CDR1 DFQATT, CDR2 SNEGSKA (reference sequence). The CDR3 consists of 12 residues. Here the CDR3 DNA reads TGCAGTGCTGGAAGCCAGGGAGATACGCAGTATTTT. Its translation is CSAGSQGDTQYF.

This clonotype came up a few times. The J gene is TRBJ2-1, the V gene TRBV12-3 or TRBV12-4, with 8 positions matching TRBD2. V lost 6 bases to trimming and J lost 0 bases; unmatched junction nucleotides: 7. The CDR3 totals 16 residues. CDR3 protein: CASRLARGGSYNEQFF. The CDR3 DNA follows: TGTGCCAGCAGACTGGCCCGGGGGGGCTCCTACAATGAGCAGTTCTTC.

This clonotype was recorded a few times. The V and J genes are TRBV29-1 and TRBJ2-3, with 11 bases that match TRBD2. This CDR3 is 15 amino acids long. Germline V gene data show CDR1 as SQVTM and CDR2 as ANQGSEA. J was trimmed by 4 bases and V by 4 bases; bases with no gene match: 7. CDR3 sequence reads: CSVAQLAGVPDTQYF. CDR3 nucleotides: TGCAGCGTTGCCCAACTAGCGGGAGTGCCAGATACGCAGTATTTT.

The rearrangement links TRBV5-1 to TRBJ1-3; D not resolved. The CDR3 is 16 amino acids. V shed 0 bases and J shed 4 bases, with 14 bases lying between them. CDR1 is SGHRS, CDR2 YFSETQ, per germline. CDR3 sequence reads: CASSLEGGLAGNTIYF. The CDR3 DNA follows: TGCGCCAGCAGCTTGGAAGGTGGGCTAGCCGGAAACACCATATATTTT.

In its sample, this clonotype was seen many times. V gene TRBV12-3 or TRBV12-4 combines with J gene TRBJ1-4; tentative D call: TRBD1 (5 bases). Trimming left V 2 bases short and J 7 bases short, with 5 bases between. The length of the CDR3 is 12 residues. The CDR3 is CASSLRGEKLFF. CDR3 DNA: TGTGCCAGCAGTTTAAGGGGTGAAAAACTGTTTTTT.

Turning to this clonotype: As the CDR3 is not closed by the conserved phenylalanine or tryptophan, this likely results from a read error. The genes are TRBV20-1 and TRBJ1-5; D possibly corresponds to TRBD1 (6 bases). The CDR3 totals 14 residues. Trimming stripped 2 bases from V and 6 bases from J, with 14 bases between. CDR1 and CDR2 (germline): DFQATT, SNEGSKA (reference sequence). The CDR3: CSARPTGSSQPQHY. CDR3 bases: TGCAGTGCTAGACCTACAGGGTCTTCTCAGCCCCAGCATTAT.

This clonotype was seen at least ten times. The gene calls are TRBV2 and TRBJ2-1, with 11 positions matching TRBD2. The germline CDR1 and CDR2 sequences are SNHLY and FYNNEI. CDR3 length: 15 amino acids. With V trimmed by 5 bases and J by 2 bases, 2 bases remained unmatched. CDR3 in amino acids: CASSTSGGPYNEQFF. The CDR3 nucleotides read TGTGCCAGCAGTACTAGCGGGGGACCCTACAATGAGCAGTTCTTC.

A few counts support this clonotype. The CDR3 DNA reads as TGCAGTGCTAGCCCCTCACCCTTCGAGCAGTACTTC. Translation: CSASPSPFEQYF. The chain carries TRBV20-1 and TRBJ2-7; no reliable D call. V shed 3 bases and J shed 6 bases, with 12 bases lying between them. CDR1 is DFQATT, CDR2 SNEGSKA, per germline (reference sequence). The CDR3 spans 12 residues.

This clonotype was seen repeatedly, ten times or more. The chain has TRBV24-1 and TRBJ2-1; 7 nucleotides agree with TRBD1. V gave up 6 bases and J gave up 7 bases; unmatched junction bases: 5. The CDR3 is 13 residues long. Germline lookup yields CDR1 KGHDR and CDR2 SFDVKD. CDR3 region: CATSTTQGNEQFF. DNA of the CDR3: TGTGCCACCAGTACTACACAGGGGAATGAGCAGTTCTTC.

With regard to this clonotype: The junction departs from germline at one end; a sequencing error may be responsible. The chain is built from TRBV7-9 and TRBJ1-2; D not resolved. This CDR3 has 13 residues. Germline-derived CDR1 and CDR2 are SEHNR and FQNEAQ (reference sequence). In DNA, the CDR3 is TGTGCCAGCGGCTTGTGGAGGTTCTATGGCTACACCTTC. This gives the protein CASGLWRFYGYTF.

This clonotype has more than one count but fewer than ten. The chain employs TRBV29-1 and TRBJ2-3; TRBD1 aligns across 7 bases. In germline, CDR1 is SQVTM, CDR2 ANQGSEA. The CDR3 runs to 13 residues. J lost 8 bases, V lost 7 bases, and 12 bases had no gene match. CDR3 protein: CSGAGTAWGTQYF. CDR3 coding DNA: TGCAGCGGGGCCGGGACAGCCTGGGGTACGCAGTATTTT.

This clonotype was seen a handful of times. CDR3 residues: CASSFYGSSYEQYF. The CDR3 bases are TGTGCCAGCAGCTTTTACGGGAGCTCCTACGAGCAGTACTTC. The V call is TRBV7-2, the J call TRBJ2-7; possible D gene TRBD2, 6 bases. The CDR3 sequence is 14 residues long. Looked up from germline, CDR1 is SGHTA and CDR2 is FQGNSA. The ends were cut back, 3 bases at V and 0 bases at J, with 9 bases in the middle.

In this sample, this clonotype turned up a few times. The chain combines TRBV6-1 with TRBJ2-1; either TRBD1 or TRBD2 may fit D (6 bases each). V gave up 6 bases and J gave up 8 bases, with 20 bases separating them. CDR3 size: 15 residues. Looked up from germline, CDR1 is MNHNS and CDR2 is SASEGT. In DNA form, the CDR3 reads TGTGCCAGCAGCCGAGGGGGACTGGAGTACGATGAGCAGTTCTTC. It yields the protein CASSRGGLEYDEQFF.

This clonotype was observed a few times. The chain has TRBV12-3 or TRBV12-4 and TRBJ2-3; the D gene is possibly TRBD1 (5 bases). V was clipped by 7 bases and J by 3 bases, with 14 bases between them. There are 14 residues in the CDR3. The CDR3 loop reads CASTPGRGTDTQYF. In DNA, the CDR3 is TGTGCCAGCACTCCTGGAAGGGGAACAGATACGCAGTATTTT.

This clonotype has a count of ten or more. This chain connects TRBV20-1 to TRBJ2-3; D not resolved. V was clipped by 6 bases and J by 0 bases, with 7 bases between them. This CDR3 is built from 12 residues. CDR1 DFQATT and CDR2 SNEGSKA come from the germline V gene (reference sequence). The CDR3 is CSATLSTDTQYF. The CDR3, as DNA: TGCAGTGCCACCCTTAGCACAGATACGCAGTATTTT.

This clonotype was found many times. This sequence joins TRBV5-5 and TRBJ1-2, with D maybe TRBD1 (6 bases). V was clipped by 4 bases and J by 2 bases, with 15 bases between them. Per the germline V gene, CDR1 is SGHKS and CDR2 is YYEKEE (reference sequence). CDR3 length: 15 residues. The CDR3 bases are TGTGCCAGCAGCACGGGACATCAAACCAACTATGGCTACACCTTC. This translates into CASSTGHQTNYGYTF.